A single sample is the source of the 20 T cell receptor beta chains below, sequenced in a study of cytomegalovirus exposure and HLA in healthy donors. Researchers ran the PCR with 60 Vbeta and 13 Jbeta primers. Sequenced by immunoSEQ multiplex PCR; TCRdb stores in-frame clones only, minus some. The data hold under 150,000 clones, with roughly 80% observed a single time. Sequencing input: PBMCs. All receptors come from a woman between 40 and 55 years old in good health and CMV-seropositive.

The rearrangement uses TRBV28 and TRBJ1-5; no firm D call. The CDR3 contains 13 residues. Germline assignment: CDR1 MDHEN and CDR2 SYDVKM. Trimming pared 8 bases from V and 7 bases from J, leaving 15 bases between. CDR3 bases: TGTGCCAGCGATGGCCCAAGTGTCCAGCCCCAGCATTTT. Its translation: CASDGPSVQPQHF.

The gene calls are TRBV20-1 and TRBJ2-7, with D perhaps matching TRBD1 (6 bases). The germline V gene encodes CDR1 DFQATT and CDR2 SNEGSKA (reference sequence). Trimming removed 6 bases from V and 9 bases from J, with 15 bases in between. The CDR3 is 11 residues long. DNA for the CDR3: TGCAGTGCCACTGGACAGACGGGGCAGTACTTC. Amino acid sequence: CSATGQTGQYF.

The chain employs TRBV28 and TRBJ2-1, with 10 bases lining up with TRBD2. With 8 bases clipped from V and 8 bases from J, the junction kept 6 bases outside the gene matches. Per germline, CDR1 MDHEN and CDR2 SYDVKM. CDR3 size: 13 residues. The CDR3 DNA follows: TGTGCCAGCGAGGCTAGCGGGGGTTATGAGCAGTTCTTC. Protein: CASEASGGYEQFF.

As DNA, the CDR3 is TGTGCCAGCAGCTCGACAGTACCCCTCTATGGCTACACCTTC. It codes for CASSSTVPLYGYTF. This chain connects TRBV7-2 to TRBJ1-2, with D possibly TRBD1 on 5 matching bases. The V end was cut by 4 bases, the J end by 4 bases, with 13 bases between. This CDR3 has 14 residues. Germline lookup yields CDR1 SGHTA and CDR2 FQGNSA.

The J gene is TRBJ2-5, the V gene TRBV4-3, with D possibly matching TRBD1 (6 bases). V lost 1 base, J lost 7 bases, and 16 bases lay in between. The CDR3 has 15 residues. CDR1 is LGHNA, CDR2 YSLEER, per germline. The CDR3 sequence is CASSQVDRTSGTQYF. As DNA, the CDR3 is TGCGCCAGCAGCCAAGTTGACAGGACCAGCGGGACCCAGTACTTC.

The genes are TRBV11-2 and TRBJ1-6; TRBD1 is a possible D gene (5 bases). Between the trimmed V and J ends, which lost 10 bases and 0 bases, there was a span of 16 bases. The CDR3 sequence is 16 residues long. Germline CDR1 reads SGHAT; CDR2 reads FQNNGV. CDR3 bases: TGTGCCACCGGGACTCCTAGGAGCTCCTATAATTCACCCCTCCACTTT. Protein product: CATGTPRSSYNSPLHF.

The CDR3 reads CASSLGTLPYEQYF. The CDR3 bases are TGTGCCAGCTCACTTGGGACATTACCTTACGAGCAGTACTTC. This chain joins TRBV18 and TRBJ2-5, with D possibly being TRBD1 (6 bases). The J call could be wrong; TRBJ2-7 is a better fit for the DNA end. From germline, CDR1 is KGHSH and CDR2 LQKENI. The CDR3 is 14 amino acids.

This clone was seen only a few times. The chain uses TRBV6-6 and TRBJ2-7, with 9 bases fitting TRBD2. After removal of 5 bases from V and 6 bases from J, the junction contained 11 bases not matched to a gene. Germline values: CDR1 MNHNY, CDR2 SVGAGI (reference sequence). The CDR3 has 15 residues. In DNA form, the CDR3 reads TGTGCCAGCAGTCCGTCGCGGGGGGGCCTCGGCGAGCAGTACTTC. Translation gives CASSPSRGGLGEQYF.

The rearrangement uses TRBV27 and TRBJ2-4; D is undetermined. V gave up 6 bases and J gave up 1 base, with 16 bases separating them. Germline-derived CDR1 and CDR2 are MNHEY and SMNVEV (reference sequence). This CDR3 contains 16 residues. The CDR3 bases are TGTGCCAGCAGCTCCCTAGTGGCCCCGGCCAAAAACATTCAGTACTTC. Encoded protein: CASSSLVAPAKNIQYF.

The rearrangement joins TRBV19 to TRBJ2-2; no clear D gene. V gave up 3 bases and J gave up 4 bases, with 6 bases separating them. Looked up from germline, CDR1 is LNHDA and CDR2 is SQIVND (reference sequence). CDR3 size: 13 residues. In DNA, the CDR3 is TGTGCCAGTAGTATTCTAGTCACCGGGGAGCTGTTTTTT. It is translated as CASSILVTGELFF.

The rearrangement joins TRBV6-6 to TRBJ2-7; D perhaps matches TRBD2 (6 bases). Trimming cost V 5 bases and J 7 bases, with 9 bases left between them. From germline, CDR1 is MNHNY and CDR2 SVGAGI (reference sequence). This CDR3 spans 11 amino acids. The CDR3 region is CASSLGGEQYF. CDR3 sequence (DNA): TGTGCCAGCAGTCTTGGGGGGGAGCAGTACTTC.

J is TRBJ2-5 and V is TRBV2, with 9 bases matching TRBD2. Germline loops: CDR1 SNHLY, CDR2 FYNNEI. CDR3 size: 13 residues. Trimming took 11 bases from V and 1 from J; bases not matched to a gene: 5. The CDR3 coding sequence is TGTGCCGGCATGACTAGCGGCCAAGAGACCCAGTACTTC. Translated, it gives CAGMTSGQETQYF.

About this clone: One junction end does not reproduce the germline sequence, and a read error may be involved. The V call is TRBV6-5, the J call TRBJ2-5, with D unresolved. This CDR3 region has 11 residues. Germline V gives CDR1 MNHEY, CDR2 SVGAGI. The CDR3 sequence is CASSYQETQYF. DNA for the CDR3: TGTGCCAGCAGTTACCAGGAGACCCAGTACTTC.

CDR3 bases: TGTGCCAGCAGCCGAACGGACAATACCTACGAGCAGTACTTC. It specifies CASSRTDNTYEQYF. The chain is built from TRBV7-2 and TRBJ2-7, with D tentatively TRBD1 (5 bases). Germline CDR1 SGHTA, CDR2 FQGNSA. This CDR3 region has 14 residues. The V end lost 5 bases, the J end lost 2 bases, and 13 bases lay between the germline ends.

The rearrangement links TRBV29-1 to TRBJ2-7; D possibly corresponds to TRBD2 (6 bases). The CDR3 loop spans 14 amino acids. CDR1 SQVTM and CDR2 ANQGSEA come from the germline V gene. The germline V and J ends were trimmed by 2 bases and 0 bases, with 11 bases remaining between them. The CDR3 reads CSVELPGSSYEQYF. The CDR3 DNA is TGCAGCGTTGAACTTCCCGGGAGCTCCTACGAGCAGTACTTC.

V and J are TRBV5-6 and TRBJ2-5; 9 nucleotides match TRBD2. Per germline, CDR1 SGHDT and CDR2 YYEEEE. The CDR3 loop spans 14 amino acids. V was pared by 2 bases and J by 4 bases, with 3 bases of the junction left unmatched. As DNA, the CDR3 is TGTGCCAGCAGCTTTCTAGCGGGATTAGAGACCCAGTACTTC. It translates to CASSFLAGLETQYF.

V gene TRBV5-4 combines with J gene TRBJ2-2; D call uncertain. There are 15 residues in the CDR3. Germline CDR1 SGHNT, CDR2 YYREEE (reference sequence). Trimming took 0 bases from V and 3 from J, leaving 9 bases between them. DNA of the CDR3: TGTGCCAGCAGCTTGGACCAGGTTTACACCGGGGAGCTGTTTTTT. As protein: CASSLDQVYTGELFF.

The chain joins TRBV11-2 to TRBJ2-5; the match to TRBD2 covers 8 bases. Germline CDR1 is SGHAT and CDR2 is FQNNGV. CDR3 length: 13 amino acids. V shed 0 bases and J 7 bases; nucleotides not matched to a gene: 1. CDR3 bases: TGTGCCAGCAGCTTAGAGGCGGGAGGGACCCAGTACTTC. Protein sequence: CASSLEAGGTQYF.

The chain joins TRBV19 to TRBJ2-2; 8 bases are a match to TRBD1. V was pared by 1 base and J by 5 bases, with 3 bases of the junction left unmatched. Per germline, CDR1 LNHDA and CDR2 SQIVND (reference sequence). CDR3 length: 15 amino acids. As DNA, the CDR3 is TGTGCCAGTAGTATAGGGAACAGGGGGACCGGGGAGCTGTTTTTT. This encodes CASSIGNRGTGELFF. The full variable domain, with the rest looked up from reference TRBV19 and TRBJ2-2, is DGGITQSPKYLFRKEGQNVTLSCEQNLNHDAMYWYRQDPGQGLRLIYYSQIVNDFQKGDIAEGYSVSREKKESFPLTVTSAQKNPTAFYLCASSIGNRGTGELFFGEGSRLTVL.

V gene TRBV19 combines with J gene TRBJ2-1; 7 bases fit TRBD2. After removal of 8 bases from V and 4 bases from J, the junction contained 2 bases not matched to a gene. The CDR3 sequence is 12 residues long. Germline V gene lookup returns CDR1 LNHDA and CDR2 SQIVND (reference sequence). The CDR3 nucleotides read TGTGCCAGTTCCGGGGGGTACAATGAGCAGTTCTTC. The encoded protein is CASSGGYNEQFF.